The T cell receptor beta chain described here comes from a study of T cell responses to AZD1222 COVID-19 vaccine. The study, taken as a whole, reports: White British people made up most donors, females outnumbered males, and clonal diversity was possibly underestimated.

The CDR3 loop spans 19 amino acids. CDR1 and CDR2 (germline): MDHEN, SYDVKM. Sequencing was performed with immunoSEQ multiplex PCR; in TCRdb, only in-frame clones are kept and a portion is missing. The sample holds about 140,000 clones; over 75% are singletons and the top ten take about 4.4%. A remark on this clone: Its antigen is not known.

This clonotype was obtained from an adult in good health. The J gene is TRBJ2-4, the V gene TRBV28, with D perhaps matching TRBD1 (6 bases). The sequencing used peripheral blood, collected on day 0 of AZD1222 vaccination. The CDR3 nucleotides read TGTGCATCACTCGGCCTGAAACAGGGTTTGGGGGCTTCCAAAAACATTCAGTACTTC. The encoded protein is CASLGLKQGLGASKNIQYF.